The subject of this entry is one TCR beta chain. What it recognizes is unknown. Produced via immunoSEQ multiplex PCR; TCRdb's table is partial and in-frame only. The table records 110,000 to 150,000 clones, around 89% of them present only once. Per the germline V gene, CDR1 is GTSNPN and CDR2 is SVGIG (reference sequence). The ends lost 3 bases at V and 5 bases at J; junction bases unmatched: 1. The CDR3 covers 14 residues. The sample comes from a study of T cell responses to AZD1222 COVID-19 vaccine. General study points: Spike-specific TCRs gained breadth and depth after people received two AZD1222 doses.

The rearrangement links TRBV30 to TRBJ2-2, with 12 bases lining up with TRBD2. This TCR was recovered from an adult who received the AZD1222 COVID-19 vaccine. The sample here was peripheral blood, taken 28 days after the second AZD1222 dose. CDR3: CAWRGLAGTGELFF. For the CDR3, the DNA is TGTGCCTGGAGAGGACTAGCGGGGACCGGGGAGCTGTTTTTT.